The next 2 T cell receptor beta chains were all read from a single sample in a study of blood T cells in healthy people across ages. A second roughly 6 to 12 cycle PCR used barcoded and J-beta primers. TCRdb fed the 5' RACE reads into MiXCR, producing one record per CDR3 protein. The sample has 600,000 or so distinct CDR3 sequences; around 31% are singletons. The sequencing input was blood. These receptors came from an elderly woman in good health.

This clonotype was detected many times. V gene TRBV7-2 combines with J gene TRBJ2-7; TRBD1 matches at 8 bases. Germline V CDR1 and CDR2: SGHTA, FQGNSA. This CDR3 is built from 15 residues. With V trimmed by 4 bases and J by 3 bases, 8 bases remained unmatched. In DNA, the CDR3 is TGTGCCAGCAGCTCCGTCCCGGACAGGGTCTACGAGCAGTACTTC. Its translation is CASSSVPDRVYEQYF. Combining the CDR3 with reference TRBV7-2 and TRBJ2-7 gives the whole variable domain GAGVSQSPSNKVTEKGKDVELRCDPISGHTALYWYRQSLGQGLEFLIYFQGNSAPDKSGLPSDRFSAERTGGSVSTLTIQRTQQEDSAVYLCASSSVPDRVYEQYFGPGTRLTVT.

The chain uses TRBV5-4 and TRBJ1-1; TRBD1 matches 9 bases. CDR3 length: 15 amino acids. V shed 4 bases and J 4 bases; nucleotides not matched to a gene: 8. Germline V lookup: CDR1 SGHNT, CDR2 YYREEE (reference sequence). As DNA, the CDR3 is TGTGCCAGCAGCAGCAACAGGGGGCCGGTCACTGAAGCTTTCTTT. It is translated as CASSSNRGPVTEAFF.